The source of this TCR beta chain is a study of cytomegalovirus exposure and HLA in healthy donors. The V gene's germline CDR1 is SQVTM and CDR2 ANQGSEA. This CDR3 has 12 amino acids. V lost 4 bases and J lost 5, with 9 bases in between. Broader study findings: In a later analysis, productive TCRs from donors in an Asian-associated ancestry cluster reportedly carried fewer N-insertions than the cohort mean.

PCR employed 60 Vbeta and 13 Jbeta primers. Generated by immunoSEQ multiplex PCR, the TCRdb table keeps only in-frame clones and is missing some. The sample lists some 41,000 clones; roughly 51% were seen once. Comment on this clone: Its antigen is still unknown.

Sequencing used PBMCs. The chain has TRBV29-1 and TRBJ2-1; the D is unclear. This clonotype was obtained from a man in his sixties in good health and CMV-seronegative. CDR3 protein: CSVVRSDNEQFF. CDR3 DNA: TGCAGCGTTGTGCGGTCGGACAATGAGCAGTTCTTC.